The rows below give T cell receptor beta chains drawn from one sample of a study of shared clonotypes between healthy human individuals. Clones were sequenced by immunoSEQ multiplex PCR, and TCRdb holds only the in-frame ones, with some missing. The sample carries approximately 710,000 clones, around 90% recorded once. Sequencing was carried out using memory CD8+ T cells from PBMCs. These receptors all come from a young man in good health. Some clones in this sample may be carry-over from other donors' samples. Each CDR3 is given with its conserved first and last residue. The D gene is left open where the match is weak. Where a row states a size, it is once, few, many or the class of an expanded clone; other rows omit it.

D gene: TRBD1; clone size: once; J gene: TRBJ2-1; V gene: TRBV30; CDR3 length: 13; CDR3 protein: CAWTRDRNNEQFF; CDR3 DNA: TGTGCCTGGACCCGGGACAGGAACAATGAGCAGTTCTTC
D gene: TRBD1; clone size: .; J gene: TRBJ2-1; V gene: TRBV7-6; CDR3 length: 15; CDR3 protein: CASSRGQGEVNEQFF; CDR3 DNA: TGTGCCAGCAGCCGAGGACAGGGGGAGGTCAATGAGCAGTTCTTC
D gene: .; clone size: .; J gene: TRBJ1-2; V gene: TRBV19; CDR3 length: 14; CDR3 protein: CASSMGRLTMDYTF; CDR3 DNA: TGTGCCAGTAGTATGGGCAGATTAACTATGGACTACACCTTC
D gene: .; clone size: many; J gene: TRBJ2-7; V gene: TRBV6-1; CDR3 length: 17; CDR3 protein: CASSEVSRDGGVYEQYF; CDR3 DNA: TGTGCCAGCAGTGAAGTAAGCCGGGACGGAGGAGTATACGAGCAGTACTTC
D gene: .; clone size: .; J gene: TRBJ2-1; V gene: TRBV6-5; CDR3 length: 11; CDR3 protein: CASTHLGEQFF; CDR3 DNA: TGTGCCAGCACCCACCTGGGTGAGCAGTTCTTC
D gene: TRBD2; clone size: .; J gene: TRBJ2-7; V gene: TRBV10-3; CDR3 length: 16; CDR3 protein: CATQRTLAGGSYEQYF; CDR3 DNA: TGTGCCACCCAGCGTACCCTAGCGGGGGGCTCCTACGAGCAGTACTTC
D gene: .; clone size: few; J gene: TRBJ2-7; V gene: TRBV7-9; CDR3 length: 16; CDR3 protein: CASSLAGVRADYEQYF; CDR3 DNA: TGTGCCAGCAGCTTAGCCGGGGTTAGGGCAGACTACGAGCAGTACTTC
D gene: TRBD2; clone size: .; J gene: TRBJ2-3; V gene: TRBV4-1; CDR3 length: 17; CDR3 protein: CASSQATSGRNTDTQYF; CDR3 DNA: TGCGCCAGCAGCCAGGCAACTAGCGGGAGAAACACAGATACGCAGTATTTT
D gene: .; clone size: .; J gene: TRBJ2-7; V gene: TRBV29-1; CDR3 length: 11; CDR3 protein: CSGRWGHEQYF; CDR3 DNA: TGCAGCGGCCGCTGGGGCCACGAGCAGTACTTC
D gene: .; clone size: .; J gene: TRBJ1-2; V gene: TRBV21-1; CDR3 length: 14; CDR3 protein: CASSKGPGRSGYTF; CDR3 DNA: TGTGCCAGCAGCAAAGGTCCGGGGCGGTCTGGCTACACCTTC
D gene: .; clone size: .; J gene: TRBJ2-7; V gene: TRBV4-3; CDR3 length: 17; CDR3 protein: CASSQDREGAPSYEQYF; CDR3 DNA: TGCGCCAGCAGCCAAGATCGCGAGGGAGCTCCCTCCTACGAGCAGTACTTC
D gene: .; clone size: .; J gene: TRBJ2-1; V gene: TRBV27; CDR3 length: 15; CDR3 protein: CASSLGAGQEFGQFF; CDR3 DNA: TGTGCCAGCAGTTTAGGTGCGGGGCAGGAGTTCGGGCAGTTCTTC
D gene: .; clone size: .; J gene: TRBJ2-7; V gene: TRBV4-1; CDR3 length: 14; CDR3 protein: CASSQDPRVDEQYF; CDR3 DNA: TGCGCCAGCAGCCAAGATCCTCGGGTTGACGAGCAGTACTTC
D gene: TRBD2; clone size: .; J gene: TRBJ2-5; V gene: TRBV7-2; CDR3 length: 16; CDR3 protein: CASRYHLAGPQETQYF; CDR3 DNA: TGTGCCAGCAGGTACCATCTAGCGGGGCCCCAAGAGACCCAGTACTTC
D gene: TRBD2; clone size: .; J gene: TRBJ2-7; V gene: TRBV7-3; CDR3 length: 15; CDR3 protein: CASSLGAGGNYEQYF; CDR3 DNA: TGTGCCAGCAGCTTAGGTGCGGGAGGGAACTACGAGCAGTACTTC
D gene: .; clone size: .; J gene: TRBJ2-7; V gene: TRBV6-5; CDR3 length: 14; CDR3 protein: CASSYRGPSYEQYF; CDR3 DNA: TGTGCCAGCAGTTACCGGGGGCCCTCCTACGAGCAGTACTTC
D gene: .; clone size: .; J gene: TRBJ2-1; V gene: TRBV6-5; CDR3 length: 11; CDR3 protein: CASSYSNEQFF; CDR3 DNA: TGTGCCAGCAGTTACTCCAATGAGCAGTTCTTC
D gene: .; clone size: .; J gene: TRBJ2-3; V gene: TRBV9; CDR3 length: 13; CDR3 protein: CASSPGGADTQYF; CDR3 DNA: TGTGCCAGCAGCCCAGGCGGCGCAGATACGCAGTATTTT
D gene: .; clone size: .; J gene: TRBJ1-1; V gene: TRBV28; CDR3 length: 15; CDR3 protein: CASSSPGTSFTEAFF; CDR3 DNA: TGTGCCAGCAGTTCCCCGGGGACTTCCTTCACTGAAGCTTTCTTT